This T cell receptor beta chain was sequenced for a study of blood T cell repertoires in COVID-19. Overall study context: Spain, Italy and the United States supplied samples that represented acute and convalescent COVID-19.

TCRdb's copy holds only in-frame clones and misses some; the assay was immunoSEQ multiplex PCR. There are 75,000 to 95,000 clones in the sample; more than 65% occur only once, and less than 6% lies in the top ten. The source material was peripheral blood. This clonotype originated in a woman aged 80 or older with active or convalescent COVID-19.

The CDR3 DNA reads TGTGCCAGCAGTTTAGGCTACTACGGGAGACAGGGCTACACCTTC. It specifies CASSLGYYGRQGYTF. The chain is built from TRBV27 and TRBJ1-2, with a possible D match to TRBD1 (5 bases). The CDR3 runs 15 residues. Germline V lookup: CDR1 MNHEY, CDR2 SMNVEV (reference sequence). V was shortened by 2 bases and J by 8 bases, with 18 bases between the two germline ends.